Sequencing of this T cell receptor beta chain was carried out in a study of blood T cell repertoires in COVID-19. Whole-study context: Sites across the United States, Italy and Spain contributed samples from acute and convalescent COVID-19. Nucleic acid was either cDNA or gDNA, and it came from T cells, B-cell-depleted T cells, or PBMCs.

Per the study methods: Nucleated cell counts were estimated from reference gene primer amplification. Sequencing was performed with immunoSEQ multiplex PCR; in TCRdb, only in-frame clones are kept and a portion is missing. Clone size and the V and J calls come from that table; the DNA yielded D and trimming. This table has 250,000 to 350,000 clones, around 84% appearing once. While infection was still active, Seattle patients were enrolled and then followed longitudinally. Germline lookup yields CDR1 SGHTA and CDR2 FQGNSA. CDR3 length equals 15 residues. Trimming cost V 4 bases and J 5 bases, with 18 bases left between them.

V usage is TRBV7-2 and J usage is TRBJ2-7; tentative D call: TRBD2 (7 bases). The sequence was collected from a human donor with COVID-19, enrolled during active disease. The donor label of this sample is uncertain. Sample: peripheral blood. Here the CDR3 DNA reads TGTGCCAGCAGCTCAACCTATGGGGGGGCGAACGAGCAGTACTTC. Translation: CASSSTYGGANEQYF.